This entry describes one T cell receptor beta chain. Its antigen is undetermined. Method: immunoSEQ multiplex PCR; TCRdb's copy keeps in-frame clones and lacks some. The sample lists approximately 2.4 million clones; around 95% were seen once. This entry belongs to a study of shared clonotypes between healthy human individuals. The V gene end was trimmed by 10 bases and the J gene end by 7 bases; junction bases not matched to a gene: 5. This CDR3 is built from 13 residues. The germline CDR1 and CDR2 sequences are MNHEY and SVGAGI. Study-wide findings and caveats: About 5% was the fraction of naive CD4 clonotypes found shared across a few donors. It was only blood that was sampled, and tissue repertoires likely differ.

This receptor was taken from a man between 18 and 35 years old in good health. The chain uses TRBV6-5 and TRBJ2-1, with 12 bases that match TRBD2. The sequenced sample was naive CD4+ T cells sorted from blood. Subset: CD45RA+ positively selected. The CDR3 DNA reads TGTGCCATCAGACTAGCGGGGGAGAATGAGCAGTTCTTC. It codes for CAIRLAGENEQFF.